The subject of this entry is one T cell receptor (beta chain). This receptor's antigen is unknown. Nothing much larger sits one base from this clone, and base qualities are not available. The trial excluded patients who had a history of autoimmune disease or were on systemic immunosuppression. In every dose cohort, peripheral blood was drawn for TCR sequencing at baseline, cycle 4 day 1, and cycle 7 day 1. The samples were taken from a phase I, first-in-human, multicenter, open-label dose-escalation trial of ivuxolimab. Adults with locally advanced or metastatic head and neck squamous cell, hepatocellular, melanoma or renal cell carcinoma were enrolled in the trial. Before TCR sequencing, CD4+ and CD8+ T cells were separately sorted from peripheral blood. The sample is drawn from a study of OX40 agonist ivuxolimab in advanced cancers. As for the study more broadly: The costimulatory receptor OX40 (CD134) was targeted by ivuxolimab, a fully human IgG2 agonistic monoclonal antibody. Peripheral TCRbeta sequencing aimed to test whether ivuxolimab altered TCR sequence diversity and caused clonal T-cell expansion. In the dose-escalation cohort, about four fifths of patients were male, and the mean age was around 60 years with a range of about 20 to 90. Patients were allowed to have had prior anti-PD-1, anti-PD-L1 or anti-CTLA-4 therapy, and more than 35% of the dose-escalation patients had been treated with checkpoint inhibitors. Intravenous ivuxolimab was administered to patients every 2 weeks at six dose levels: 0.01, 0.1, 0.3, 1.5, 3 and 10 mg/kg. Partial responses were achieved by three dose-escalation patients, of whom one had hepatocellular carcinoma and two had cutaneous melanoma. Among the approximately 50 dose-escalation patients, some 20 had hepatocellular carcinoma, 15 melanoma, 9 renal cell carcinoma and 9 head and neck cancer. The paper describes the monotherapy dose-escalation part (N = 52 patients) of the phase I trial of ivuxolimab.

For sequencing of the TCRbeta CDR3 region, genomic DNA was extracted from the sorted cells. TCRbeta CDR3 regions were sequenced using the immunoSEQ Assay. TCRdb provides this immuneACCESS table in a form limited to in-frame rearrangements. Some clones are lacking; in checked studies, under half of them reflect an unresolved V gene, and why the rest are absent is not known. Recorded for this sample are 98,000 or so clones; 80% to 90% of them occurred a single time. In total, the top ten clones hold 0.33% of the sample. Broad study findings and their caveats: In partial responders in the 0.1-3.0 mg/kg groups, normalized peripheral clonal expansion was found to be among the lowest, especially among CD8+ T cells. After ivuxolimab, CD8+ T cells had more expanded clones than CD4+ T cells on average. Low levels of normalized T-cell clonal expansion were also seen in some patients who did not respond. Which antigens the clonally expanded peripheral T cells were specific for was not determined. At doses from 0.1 to 3.0 mg/kg, clonal expansion was seen in both CD4+ and CD8+ blood T cells between baseline and week 6.

V sheds 6 bases and J sheds 2 bases, leaving 11 bases between their ends. The CDR3 runs 14 amino acids, cysteine and phenylalanine included. The retained sequence is limited to the CDR3, 42 bases, with the frame set at the first base. From a lookup of the germline V gene (reference sequence), CDR1 and CDR2 are LNHDA and SQIVND. The sequenced sample was CD4+ or CD8+ T cells sorted from blood, obtained in a trial of the OX40 agonist ivuxolimab. This receptor was taken from an adult with an advanced solid tumor such as melanoma, head and neck, liver or kidney cancer. This receptor chain uses TRBV19 and TRBJ1-3, with a tentative D gene TRBD1 over 5 matching bases. The DNA sequence is as follows: TGTGCCAGTAGAAGAGAGGGGACTGGAAACACCATATATTTT. Its translation is CASRREGTGNTIYF.